The clone carrying this T cell receptor (beta chain) was recorded a few times. As yet, its antigen is unknown. The data are from a study of cytomegalovirus exposure and HLA in healthy donors. Study overall: Of roughly 400 genotyped donors, 81% grouped in the Caucasian-associated ancestry cluster.

Notes on the study in general: TCR beta sequences numbering 15,000 to 20,000 were associated with HLA alleles at 0.05 false discovery rate in a later analysis. Most subjects' HLA-A and HLA-B alleles were reportedly predicted from TCR beta sequences. It emerged from a later analysis that several of the most significant clusters appeared to be linked to common viral pathogens.

The PCR made use of 60 Vbeta and 13 Jbeta primers. Method: immunoSEQ multiplex PCR; TCRdb's copy keeps in-frame clones and lacks some. The table records 130,000 to 150,000 clones, around 86% of them present only once. CDR3 length: 13 residues. Germline CDR1 is SGHKS and CDR2 is YYEKEE (reference sequence). V lost 3 bases and J lost 6, with 9 bases in between. This sequence originates from a woman in her 30s in good health and CMV-seronegative. The specimen sequenced was PBMCs. This sequence joins TRBV5-5 and TRBJ2-2, with a weak D call TRBD1 (6 bases). As DNA, the CDR3 is TGTGCCAGCAGCTCCAGGGGTTCCGGGGAGCTGTTTTTT. Translation: CASSSRGSGELFF.